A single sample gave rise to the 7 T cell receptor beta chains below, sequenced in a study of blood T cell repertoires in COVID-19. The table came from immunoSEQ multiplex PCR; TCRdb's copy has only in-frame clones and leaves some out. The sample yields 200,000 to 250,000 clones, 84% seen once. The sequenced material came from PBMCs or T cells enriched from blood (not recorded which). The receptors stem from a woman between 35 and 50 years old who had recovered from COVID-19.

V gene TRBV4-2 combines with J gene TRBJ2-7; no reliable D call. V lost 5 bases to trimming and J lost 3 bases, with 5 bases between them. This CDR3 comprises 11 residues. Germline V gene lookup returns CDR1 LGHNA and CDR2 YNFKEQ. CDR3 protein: CASSSGYEQYF. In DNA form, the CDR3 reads TGTGCCAGCAGCTCAGGCTACGAGCAGTACTTC.

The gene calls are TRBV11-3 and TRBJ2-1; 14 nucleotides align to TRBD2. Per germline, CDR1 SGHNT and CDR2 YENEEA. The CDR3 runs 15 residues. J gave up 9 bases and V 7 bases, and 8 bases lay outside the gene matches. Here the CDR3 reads CASNSRLAGGSEQFF. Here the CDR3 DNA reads TGTGCCAGCAACTCTCGACTAGCGGGAGGGAGTGAGCAGTTCTTC.

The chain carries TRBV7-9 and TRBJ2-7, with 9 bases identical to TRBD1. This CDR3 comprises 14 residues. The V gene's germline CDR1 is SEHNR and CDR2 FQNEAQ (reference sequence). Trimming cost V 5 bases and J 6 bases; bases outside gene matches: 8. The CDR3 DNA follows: TGTGCCAGCAGCAAGACAGGGGGGCCTTCCGAGCAGTACTTC. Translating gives CASSKTGGPSEQYF. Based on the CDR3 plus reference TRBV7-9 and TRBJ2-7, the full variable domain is DTGVSQNPRHKITKRGQNVTFRCDPISEHNRLYWYRQTLGQGPEFLTYFQNEAQLEKSRLLSDRFSAERPKGSFSTLEIQRTEQGDSAMYLCASSKTGGPSEQYFGPGTRLTVT.

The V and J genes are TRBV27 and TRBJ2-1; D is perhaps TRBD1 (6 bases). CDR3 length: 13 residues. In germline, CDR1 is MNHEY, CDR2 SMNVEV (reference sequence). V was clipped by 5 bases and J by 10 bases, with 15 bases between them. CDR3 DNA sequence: TGTGCCAGCAGTCCAGGGGCAGGCCCGGAGCAGTTCTTC. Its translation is CASSPGAGPEQFF.

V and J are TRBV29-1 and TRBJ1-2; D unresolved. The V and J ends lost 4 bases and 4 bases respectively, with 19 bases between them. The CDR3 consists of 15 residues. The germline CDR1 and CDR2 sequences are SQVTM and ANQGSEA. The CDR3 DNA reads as TGCAGCGTTGCAGAAACCCAGGATGTTTCCTATGGCTACACCTTC. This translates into CSVAETQDVSYGYTF.

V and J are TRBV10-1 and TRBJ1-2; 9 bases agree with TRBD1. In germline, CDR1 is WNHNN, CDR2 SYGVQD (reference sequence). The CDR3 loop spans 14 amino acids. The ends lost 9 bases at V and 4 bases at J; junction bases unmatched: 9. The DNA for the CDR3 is TGCGCCAGTTCTCCGGGACAGGGCTCCTATGGCTACACCTTC. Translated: CASSPGQGSYGYTF.

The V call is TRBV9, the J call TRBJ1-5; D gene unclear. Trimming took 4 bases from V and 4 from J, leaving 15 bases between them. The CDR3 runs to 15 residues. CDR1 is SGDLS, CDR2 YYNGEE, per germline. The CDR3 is CASSPHSGENQPQHF. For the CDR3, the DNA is TGTGCCAGCAGCCCCCATTCCGGGGAAAATCAGCCCCAGCATTTT.